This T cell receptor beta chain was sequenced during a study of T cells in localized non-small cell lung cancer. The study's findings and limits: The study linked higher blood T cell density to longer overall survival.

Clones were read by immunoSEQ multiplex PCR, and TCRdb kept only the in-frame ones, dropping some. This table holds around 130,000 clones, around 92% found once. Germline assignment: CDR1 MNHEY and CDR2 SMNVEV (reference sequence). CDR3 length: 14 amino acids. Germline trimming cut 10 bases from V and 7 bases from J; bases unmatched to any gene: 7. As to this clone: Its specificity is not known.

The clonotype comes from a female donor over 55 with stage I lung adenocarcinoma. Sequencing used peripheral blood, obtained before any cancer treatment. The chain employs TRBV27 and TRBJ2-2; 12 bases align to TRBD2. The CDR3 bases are TGTGCCATAAGACTAGCGGGAGATGTCGGGGAGCTGTTTTTT. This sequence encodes CAIRLAGDVGELFF.